These 23 T cell receptor beta chains originate from one sample sequenced in a study of T-cell reconstitution after alpha-beta-depleted transplantation in children. Unique molecular identifiers were incorporated during preparation of the TCRbeta library. TCRdb reprocessed the PCR reads with MiXCR, giving one entry per CDR3 protein. The data hold about 440,000 distinct CDR3 sequences, with around two fifths observed a single time. This specimen was PBMCs, taken before TCRalphabeta/CD19-depleted stem cell transplant. The source is a girl aged 2 to 9 with aplastic anemia, due to receive a stem cell transplant.

This clonotype occurred many times. This sequence joins TRBV5-1 and TRBJ1-1; tentative D call: TRBD1 (6 bases). The CDR3 is made up of 16 amino acids. CDR1 is SGHRS and CDR2 is YFSETQ in the germline V gene. The V end was cut by 0 bases, the J end by 1 base, with 13 bases between. The DNA for the CDR3 is TGCGCCAGCAGCTTGGCGGCAGGGGTACAGAACACTGAAGCTTTCTTT. Amino acid sequence: CASSLAAGVQNTEAFF.

The J gene is TRBJ1-5, the V gene TRBV7-9; possibly TRBD1 for D (6 bases). Germline V gives CDR1 SEHNR, CDR2 FQNEAQ (reference sequence). The CDR3 extends over 15 amino acids. V lost 1 base and J lost 4, with 11 bases in between. CDR3 DNA sequence: TGTGCCAGCAGCTTAGTGGGGGACACGAATCAGCCCCAGCATTTT. Translating gives CASSLVGDTNQPQHF.

The chain uses TRBV20-1 and TRBJ2-1; D remains unclear. The CDR3 extends over 10 amino acids. CDR1 is DFQATT and CDR2 is SNEGSKA in the germline V gene (reference sequence). Trimming took off 7 bases at V and 6 bases at J, with 7 bases between the two ends. CDR3 in amino acids: CSGFTNEQFF. The CDR3 nucleotides are TGCAGTGGATTTACCAATGAGCAGTTCTTC.

The V gene is TRBV5-1, the J gene TRBJ1-1; maybe TRBD1 (5 bases). V shed 3 bases and J shed 4 bases, with 16 bases lying between them. The CDR3 runs 15 residues. From germline, CDR1 is SGHRS and CDR2 YFSETQ. CDR3 sequence (DNA): TGCGCCAGCAGCTCGCGCGAAACAGGAGTCACTGAAGCTTTCTTT. This sequence encodes CASSSRETGVTEAFF.

The genes are TRBV5-1 and TRBJ2-3, with 9 bases aligning to TRBD1. Per germline, CDR1 SGHRS and CDR2 YFSETQ. This CDR3 comprises 16 residues. Trimming cost V 5 bases and J 1 base; bases outside gene matches: 8. Here the CDR3 reads CASRDGTGMGTDTQYF. In DNA form, the CDR3 reads TGCGCCAGCAGAGACGGGACAGGGATGGGCACAGATACGCAGTATTTT. Supplemented by reference TRBV5-1 and TRBJ2-3, the full variable domain reads KAGVTQTPRYLIKTRGQQVTLSCSPISGHRSVSWYQQTPGQGLQFLFEYFSETQRNKGNFPGRFSGRQFSNSRSEMNVSTLELGDSALYLCASRDGTGMGTDTQYFGPGTRLTVL.

This sequence joins TRBV7-2 and TRBJ2-5; D may be TRBD2 (6 bases). The CDR3 runs to 13 residues. The germline V gene has CDR1 SGHTA and CDR2 FQGNSA. Trimming cost V 3 bases and J 9 bases, with 14 bases left between them. This CDR3 is CASSLTEGKAQYF. The CDR3 DNA follows: TGTGCCAGCAGCTTGACGGAGGGTAAGGCCCAGTACTTC.

This clonotype was counted once. V usage is TRBV7-6 and J usage is TRBJ2-5; D assignment may be TRBD1 or TRBD2 (6 bases each). Germline V gene data show CDR1 as SGHVS and CDR2 as FNYEAQ. This CDR3 has 15 amino acids. Deletions cut 5 bases from V and 5 bases from J, with 18 bases between. CDR3 region: CASSTNPGAGETQYF. As DNA, the CDR3 is TGTGCCAGCAGCACAAATCCAGGGGCGGGGGAGACCCAGTACTTC.

The J gene is TRBJ1-5, the V gene TRBV9, with D tentatively TRBD1 (5 bases). The CDR3 consists of 14 residues. Looked up from germline, CDR1 is SGDLS and CDR2 is YYNGEE. The V and J ends lost 2 bases and 2 bases respectively, with 8 bases between them. CDR3 sequence: CASSVGAGNQPQHF. For the CDR3, the DNA is TGTGCCAGCAGCGTCGGGGCAGGCAATCAGCCCCAGCATTTT.

The J gene is TRBJ2-7, the V gene TRBV7-8; D assignment may be TRBD1 or TRBD2 (5 bases each). The CDR3 totals 14 residues. CDR1 SGHVS and CDR2 FQNEAQ come from the germline V gene. The V end lost 5 bases, the J end lost 0 bases, and 11 bases lay between the germline ends. The CDR3 loop reads CASSRGDRSYEQYF. CDR3 coding DNA: TGTGCCAGCAGCCGAGGGGACCGCTCCTACGAGCAGTACTTC.

This clonotype was detected only once. The chain couples TRBV7-2 to TRBJ2-2; a weak D match, TRBD2 (6 bases). CDR1 SGHTA and CDR2 FQGNSA come from the germline V gene. The CDR3 loop spans 14 amino acids. The V gene lost 4 bases and the J gene lost 6 bases, with 12 bases spanning the gap. CDR3 in DNA: TGTGCCAGCAGCTCTACCCCGGGAGCCGGGGAGCTGTTTTTT. Its protein product is CASSSTPGAGELFF. The full variable domain, rest sourced from reference TRBV7-2 and TRBJ2-2, is GAGVSQSPSNKVTEKGKDVELRCDPISGHTALYWYRQSLGQGLEFLIYFQGNSAPDKSGLPSDRFSAERTGGSVSTLTIQRTQQEDSAVYLCASSSTPGAGELFFGEGSRLTVL.

The rearrangement uses TRBV4-2 and TRBJ2-3; D remains unclear. The CDR3 has 15 amino acids. V was shortened by 0 bases and J by 3 bases, with 10 bases between the two germline ends. Germline V gives CDR1 LGHNA, CDR2 YNFKEQ. CDR3: CASSQEGPLTDTQYF. In DNA form, the CDR3 reads TGTGCCAGCAGCCAAGAAGGTCCGTTGACAGATACGCAGTATTTT.

The chain employs TRBV28 and TRBJ2-6, with D perhaps matching TRBD1 or TRBD2 (5 bases each). CDR1 and CDR2 (germline): MDHEN, SYDVKM. The CDR3 is 17 residues long. V shed 5 bases and J shed 4 bases, with 18 bases lying between them. The CDR3 nucleotides are TGTGCCAGCAGTCCTTCGAGGGGATCAACCGGGGCCAACGTCCTGACTTTC. Its translation is CASSPSRGSTGANVLTF.

The gene calls are TRBV10-3 and TRBJ1-1, with D perhaps matching TRBD1 (6 bases). This CDR3 has 15 residues. V shed 6 bases and J shed 2 bases, with 16 bases lying between them. Per the germline V gene, CDR1 is ENHRY and CDR2 is SYGVKD. The CDR3 DNA follows: TGTGCCATCAGGGCCACCGGGACAAGTAACACTGAAGCTTTCTTT. Its translation is CAIRATGTSNTEAFF.

This clonotype was observed at least ten times. CDR3 bases: TGCAGTGCTAGACGGACAGGGCGAAGTCAGCCCCAGCATTTT. Amino acids: CSARRTGRSQPQHF. The chain carries TRBV20-1 and TRBJ1-5; 8 positions agree with TRBD1. Trimming removed 2 bases from V and 6 bases from J; junction bases left unmatched: 6. CDR1 and CDR2 (germline): DFQATT, SNEGSKA (reference sequence). The CDR3 is made up of 14 amino acids.

In the case of this clonotype: A clone one base away is much larger, so this may be a read error. CDR3 nucleotide sequence: TGCAGCATTGTAAAGGGGTTGACCTACGAGCAGTACTTC. Translating gives CSIVKGLTYEQYF. The chain has TRBV29-1 and TRBJ2-7, with D tentatively TRBD1 (5 bases). V shed 8 bases and J shed 2 bases, with 16 bases lying between them. CDR3 length: 13 residues. Germline lookup yields CDR1 SQVTM and CDR2 ANQGSEA.

This clonotype turned up a few times. The V call is TRBV12-3 or TRBV12-4, the J call TRBJ1-1; 8 bases map to TRBD1. The CDR3 extends over 15 amino acids. J was trimmed by 8 bases and V by 2 bases; bases with no gene match: 10. The CDR3 is CASSLITGGQDEAFF. The DNA for the CDR3 is TGTGCCAGCAGTTTAATTACAGGGGGACAGGACGAAGCTTTCTTT.

This rearrangement joins TRBV20-1 to TRBJ2-3; 7 nucleotides match TRBD2. Germline CDR1 DFQATT, CDR2 SNEGSKA (reference sequence). The V segment lost 7 bases and the J segment 4 bases; nucleotides outside the gene matches: 11. CDR3 size: 14 residues. Here the CDR3 reads CSDDHREEADTQYF. CDR3 DNA sequence: TGCAGTGACGACCACCGGGAGGAGGCAGATACGCAGTATTTT.

V and J are TRBV20-1 and TRBJ2-3; possibly TRBD2 for D (6 bases). V gave up 5 bases and J gave up 0 bases, with 15 bases separating them. The germline V gene encodes CDR1 DFQATT and CDR2 SNEGSKA (reference sequence). The CDR3 is 15 residues long. CDR3 region: CSAPSGGDSTDTQYF. CDR3 DNA: TGCAGTGCTCCCTCCGGCGGGGACAGCACAGATACGCAGTATTTT.

Comment on this clonotype: Possible read error: a much larger clone is one base away. V usage is TRBV5-1 and J usage is TRBJ2-2; 9 nucleotides match TRBD1. The length of the CDR3 is 15 residues. Germline CDR1 and CDR2: SGHRS and YFSETQ. The V and J ends lost 4 bases and 1 base, in that order; junction bases with no gene match: 2. The DNA for the CDR3 is TGCGCCAGCAGCATGGGACAGGGGAACACCGGGGAGCTGTTTTTT. Translation: CASSMGQGNTGELFF.

The chain joins TRBV20-1 to TRBJ1-2; D unresolved. The CDR3 totals 12 residues. V lost 0 bases, J lost 5 bases, and 7 bases lay in between. Per the germline V gene, CDR1 is DFQATT and CDR2 is SNEGSKA (reference sequence). Written as DNA, the CDR3 is TGCAGTGCTAGAGATCCCCAGTATGGCTACACCTTC. Translation gives CSARDPQYGYTF.

A few counts support this clonotype. The V and J genes are TRBV5-1 and TRBJ2-5; 12 bases agree with TRBD2. The CDR3 is 16 residues long. Germline CDR1 reads SGHRS; CDR2 reads YFSETQ. V was pared by 4 bases and J by 4 bases, with 8 bases of the junction left unmatched. CDR3 sequence reads: CASSRPSGRASETQYF. The CDR3 region has the DNA TGCGCCAGCAGCCGCCCTAGCGGGAGGGCCTCAGAGACCCAGTACTTC. The variable domain in full, completed from reference TRBV5-1 and TRBJ2-5, reads KAGVTQTPRYLIKTRGQQVTLSCSPISGHRSVSWYQQTPGQGLQFLFEYFSETQRNKGNFPGRFSGRQFSNSRSEMNVSTLELGDSALYLCASSRPSGRASETQYFGPGTRLLVL.

The chain couples TRBV20-1 to TRBJ1-6, with 9 positions matching TRBD1. The length of the CDR3 is 15 residues. The ends lost 6 bases at V and 4 bases at J; junction bases unmatched: 7. Germline V lookup: CDR1 DFQATT, CDR2 SNEGSKA (reference sequence). In DNA, the CDR3 is TGCAGTGCCCCGGACAGGGGAAAGTATAATTCACCCCTCCACTTT. Its protein product is CSAPDRGKYNSPLHF.

This rearrangement joins TRBV9 to TRBJ2-5, with D tentatively TRBD1 (5 bases). There are 14 residues in the CDR3. V dropped 3 bases and J dropped 1 base, with 10 bases sitting between them. CDR1 SGDLS and CDR2 YYNGEE come from the germline V gene. The CDR3 sequence: CASSGKDTQETQYF. CDR3 DNA: TGTGCCAGCAGCGGCAAGGACACCCAAGAGACCCAGTACTTC.